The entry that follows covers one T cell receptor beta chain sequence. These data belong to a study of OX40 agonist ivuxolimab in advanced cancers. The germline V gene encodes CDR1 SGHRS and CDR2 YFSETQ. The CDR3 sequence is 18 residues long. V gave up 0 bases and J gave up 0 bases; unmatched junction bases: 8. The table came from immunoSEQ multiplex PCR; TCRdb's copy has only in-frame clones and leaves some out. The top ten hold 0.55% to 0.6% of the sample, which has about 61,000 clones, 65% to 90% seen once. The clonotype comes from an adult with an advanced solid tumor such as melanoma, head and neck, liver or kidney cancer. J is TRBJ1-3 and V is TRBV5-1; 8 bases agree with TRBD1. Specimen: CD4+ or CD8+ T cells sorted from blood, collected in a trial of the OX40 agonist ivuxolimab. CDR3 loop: CASSLDPTGDSSGNTIYF. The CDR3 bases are TGCGCCAGCAGCTTGGACCCGACAGGGGACTCCTCTGGAAACACCATATATTTT.